This T cell receptor beta chain comes out of a study of T cells in Graves' hyperthyroidism and ophthalmopathy. This CDR3 spans 14 amino acids. V shed 10 bases and J shed 0 bases, with 15 bases lying between them. Germline values: CDR1 MNHEY, CDR2 SVGEGT. From RNA transcripts, TCR beta CDR3 regions were amplified. TCR CDR3 regions were first amplified by RT-PCR with HTBI primers. TCRdb re-called the multiplex PCR reads with MiXCR, one entry per CDR3 protein. The sample has hundreds of thousands of distinct CDR3 sequences, less than 15% seen once. This TCR derives from a young woman with Graves' hyperthyroidism. Sequences were obtained from blood. The chain joins TRBV6-2 or TRBV6-3 to TRBJ1-1; D unresolved. The DNA of the CDR3 is TGTGCCACGGTAAACGGAGGGCTGAACACTGAAGCTTTCTTT. It encodes CATVNGGLNTEAFF.